The following is a T cell receptor beta chain sequence with its context. The antigen is undetermined. These data come from a study of beta chain features in type 1 diabetes. Study information: Across the samples, roughly 98 million sorted cells were examined in total.

Expressed TCRB transcripts were sequenced because the entire RNA isolate underwent reverse transcription. Reads from naive, central memory and regulatory T cell samples averaged around 3.6 million. Sequencing used immunoSEQ multiplex PCR; TCRdb keeps in-frame clones, though not all of them. The sample includes hundreds of thousands of clones, 30% of them seen just once. V trimming: 1 base; J trimming: 2 bases; junction bases outside the gene matches: 5. The CDR3 runs 17 residues. Germline V gene lookup returns CDR1 MGHRA and CDR2 YSYEKL. General study findings and limits: Shortening that was moderate but significant affected the TCRB CDR3s of Type 1 diabetes patients in all four CD4+ subsets.

This chain connects TRBV4-1 to TRBJ2-3; TRBD2 aligns across 11 bases. Sequences were obtained from naive CD4+ T cells from blood. This clonotype originated in a man between 18 and 35 years old in good health. CDR3 DNA sequence: TGCGCCAGCAGCCAAGTTCGACTAGCGGGAATCACAGATACGCAGTATTTT. Translating it yields CASSQVRLAGITDTQYF.